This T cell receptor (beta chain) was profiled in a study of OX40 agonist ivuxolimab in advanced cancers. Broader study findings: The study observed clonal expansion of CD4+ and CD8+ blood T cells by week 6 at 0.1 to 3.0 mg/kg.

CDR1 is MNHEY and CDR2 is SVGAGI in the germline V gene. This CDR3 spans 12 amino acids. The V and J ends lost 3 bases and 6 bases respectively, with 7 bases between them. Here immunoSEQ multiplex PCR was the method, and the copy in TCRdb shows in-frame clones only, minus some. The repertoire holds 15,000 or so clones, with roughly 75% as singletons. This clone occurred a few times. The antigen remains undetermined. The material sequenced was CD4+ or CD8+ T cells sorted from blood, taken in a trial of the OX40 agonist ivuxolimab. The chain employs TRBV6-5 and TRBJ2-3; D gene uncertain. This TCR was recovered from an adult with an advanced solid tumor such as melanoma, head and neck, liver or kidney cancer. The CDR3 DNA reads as TGTGCCAGCAGTTATGGGCGGGATACGCAGTATTTT. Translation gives CASSYGRDTQYF.